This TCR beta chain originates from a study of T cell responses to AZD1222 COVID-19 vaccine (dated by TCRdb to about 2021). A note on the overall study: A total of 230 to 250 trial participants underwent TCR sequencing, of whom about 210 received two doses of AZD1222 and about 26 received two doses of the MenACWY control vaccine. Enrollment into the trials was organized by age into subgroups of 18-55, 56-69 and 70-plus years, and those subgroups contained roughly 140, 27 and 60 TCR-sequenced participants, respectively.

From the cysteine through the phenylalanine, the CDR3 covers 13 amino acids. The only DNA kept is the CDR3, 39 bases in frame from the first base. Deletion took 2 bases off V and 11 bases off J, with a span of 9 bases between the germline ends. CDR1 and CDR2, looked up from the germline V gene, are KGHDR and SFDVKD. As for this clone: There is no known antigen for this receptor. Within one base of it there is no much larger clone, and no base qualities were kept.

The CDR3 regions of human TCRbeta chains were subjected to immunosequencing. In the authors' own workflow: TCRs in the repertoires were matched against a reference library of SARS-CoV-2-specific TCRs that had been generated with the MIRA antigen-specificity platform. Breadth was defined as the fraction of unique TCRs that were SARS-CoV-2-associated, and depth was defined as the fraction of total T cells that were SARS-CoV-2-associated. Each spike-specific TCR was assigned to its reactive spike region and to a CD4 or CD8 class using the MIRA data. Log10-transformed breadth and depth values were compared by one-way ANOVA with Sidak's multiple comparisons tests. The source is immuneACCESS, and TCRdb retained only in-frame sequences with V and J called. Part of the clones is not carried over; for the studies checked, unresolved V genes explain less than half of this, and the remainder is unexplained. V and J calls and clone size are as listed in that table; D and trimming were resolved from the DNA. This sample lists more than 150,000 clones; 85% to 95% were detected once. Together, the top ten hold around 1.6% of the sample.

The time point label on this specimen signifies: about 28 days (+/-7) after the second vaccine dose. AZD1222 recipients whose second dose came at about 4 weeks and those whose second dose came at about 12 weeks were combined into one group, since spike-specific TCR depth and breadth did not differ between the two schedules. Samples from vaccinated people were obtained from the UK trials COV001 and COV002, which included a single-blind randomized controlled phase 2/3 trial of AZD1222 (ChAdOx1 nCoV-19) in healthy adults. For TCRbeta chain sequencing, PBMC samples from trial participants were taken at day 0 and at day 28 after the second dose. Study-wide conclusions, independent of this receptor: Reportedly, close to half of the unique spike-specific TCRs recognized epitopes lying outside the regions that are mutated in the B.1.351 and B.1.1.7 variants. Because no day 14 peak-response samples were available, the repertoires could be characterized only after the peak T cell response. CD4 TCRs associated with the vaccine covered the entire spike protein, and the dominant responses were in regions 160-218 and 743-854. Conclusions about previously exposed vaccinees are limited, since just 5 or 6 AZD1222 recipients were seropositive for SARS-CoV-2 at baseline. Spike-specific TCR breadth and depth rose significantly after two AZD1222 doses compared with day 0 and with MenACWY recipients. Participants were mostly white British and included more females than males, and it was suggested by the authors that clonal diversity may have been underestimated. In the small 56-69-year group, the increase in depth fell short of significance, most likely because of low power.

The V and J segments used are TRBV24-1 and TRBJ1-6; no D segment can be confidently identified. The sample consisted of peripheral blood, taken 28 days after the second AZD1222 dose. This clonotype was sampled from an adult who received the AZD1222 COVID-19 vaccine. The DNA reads TGTGCCACCAGTGATTATAGAAACCCACCCCTCCACTTT. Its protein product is CATSDYRNPPLHF.